This TCR beta chain was identified during a study of cytomegalovirus exposure and HLA in healthy donors. PCR primers comprised 60 Vbeta and 13 Jbeta primers. The protocol was immunoSEQ multiplex PCR, while the TCRdb copy is restricted to in-frame clones and leaves out a portion. The table shows tens of thousands of clones, with about 70% occurring only once. With regard to this clone: Its antigen remains unknown.

This CDR3 is built from 13 residues. Germline CDR1 and CDR2: KGHSH and LQKENI. The V end was cut by 3 bases, the J end by 0 bases, with 5 bases between. Findings of the study overall: About 90% or about 30% of the time was how often most TCR beta V segments were productive, according to an earlier analysis. As immune exposure information, only CMV serostatus was available. Looking again later, the authors saw that most CMV-associated TCR beta chains seemed HLA-restricted.

The gene calls are TRBV18 and TRBJ1-1; no reliable D call. The source is a woman in her twenties or thirties in good health and CMV-seronegative. Material: PBMCs. The CDR3 here is CASSPGLNTEAFF. The CDR3 region has the DNA TGTGCCAGCTCACCCGGGTTGAACACTGAAGCTTTCTTT. The whole variable domain, filled in from reference TRBV18 and TRBJ1-1, reads NAGVMQNPRHLVRRRGQEARLRCSPMKGHSHVYWYRQLPEEGLKFMVYLQKENIIDESGMPKERFSAEFPKEGPSILRIQQVVRGDSAAYFCASSPGLNTEAFFGQGTRLTVV.